These T cell receptor beta chains were read from a single sample in a study of vaccination and CD4 T cells after COVID-19. No cognate antigen is known for these TCRs. TCRdb passed the PCR reads through MiXCR, listing each CDR3 protein once. The table shows 2,300 or so distinct CDR3 sequences, with roughly 26% occurring only once. Source: CD4+ T cells from blood, cultured in vitro, taken after SARS-CoV-2 vaccination. All receptors come from a human donor who had recovered from COVID-19. CDR3s include the opening cysteine and the closing phenylalanine or tryptophan. The D gene is left open where the match is weak. The listing skips clone size in some rows; elsewhere it reads once, few, many or a size class.

TRBD1,TRBV7-2,TRBJ1-1,.,TGTGCCAGCAGCCCGAAGATGACAGGGGGCACAGCTTTCTTT,CASSPKMTGGTAFF
TRBD2,TRBV7-6,TRBJ2-1,few,TGTGCCAGCAGCGCAACTAGCGGGGCGGTATATGAGCAGTTCTTC,CASSATSGAVYEQFF
.,TRBV7-8,TRBJ2-2,.,TGTGCCAGCACCGTAAGGAGGGGGCTCAACACCGGGGAGCCGTTTTTT,CASTVRRGLNTGEPFF
.,TRBV20-1,TRBJ1-1,.,TGCTCAACTCCGCCGGGCCCACTTGGGGCTGAAGCTTTCTTT,CSTPPGPLGAEAFF
.,TRBV7-3,TRBJ1-2,few,TGTGCCAGCAGCTTAGGGCCCCTTCTTCGAGGCTACACCTTC,CASSLGPLLRGYTF
TRBD1,TRBV6-1,TRBJ2-3,.,TGTGCCAGCAGTACTACCGGGACAGGGGCAGATACGCAGTATTTT,CASSTTGTGADTQYF
TRBD1,TRBV6-4,TRBJ2-1,few,TGTGCCAGCAGTGAAGGGGACAGCTCCTACAATGAGCAGTTCTTC,CASSEGDSSYNEQFF
.,TRBV20-1,TRBJ2-5,.,TGCAGTGCTAGACCGCAAGAGACCCAGTACTTC,CSARPQETQYF
TRBD1,TRBV7-9,TRBJ2-3,.,TGTGCCAGCAGCTTTGACAGGGAGCGCACAGATACGCAGTATTTT,CASSFDRERTDTQYF
.,TRBV10-3,TRBJ2-5,.,TGTGCCATCAGTGAGTACAGGGAAGAGACCCAGTACTTC,CAISEYREETQYF
.,TRBV7-3,TRBJ2-1,few,TGTGCCAGCAGCCCGGCGGGGACGGTCAATGAGCAGTTCTTC,CASSPAGTVNEQFF
TRBD1,TRBV4-2,TRBJ2-6,.,TGTGCCAGCAGCCCCCTCGGGACAGGGGGGTCTGGGGCCAACGTCCTGACTTTC,CASSPLGTGGSGANVLTF
TRBD1,TRBV5-1,TRBJ1-2,.,TGCGCCAGCAGCCGGGACAGTCTGGACTATGGCTACACCTTC,CASSRDSLDYGYTF